This TCR beta chain was documented in a study of blood T cell repertoires in COVID-19. This clone was seen a few times. The V end lost 8 bases, the J end lost 3 bases, and 21 bases lay between the germline ends. CDR1 and CDR2 (germline): SGHTA, FQGTGA. This CDR3 has 16 amino acids. This table comes from immunoSEQ multiplex PCR, and its TCRdb copy is limited to in-frame clones, with some not included. The table records over 90,000 clones, about 85% of them present only once. The sequence was collected from a man in his fifties or sixties in a cohort sampled during active COVID-19. The rearrangement uses TRBV7-3 and TRBJ2-3; tentatively, D is TRBD2 (6 bases). Sample: peripheral blood. CDR3 residues: CASATGGGGRTDTQYF. In DNA form, the CDR3 reads TGTGCCAGCGCAACTGGTGGCGGAGGGCGGACAGATACGCAGTATTTT.